Included here is one T cell receptor beta chain sequence, with context. The CDR3 is 18 amino acids. Per the germline V gene, CDR1 is KGHSH and CDR2 is LQKENI. The J segment lost 3 bases and the V segment lost 6 bases, leaving 15 bases of the junction unmatched. Per the study methods: Reference gene primer amplification gave estimated nucleated cell counts. Assay: immunoSEQ multiplex PCR; the TCRdb copy retains only in-frame clones and omits some. Clonal size and the V and J genes are those of that table, whereas D and trimming came from the DNA. In the table there are roughly 250,000 clones, more than 65% of which are singletons. This sample was taken from a study of blood T cell repertoires in COVID-19. Study background: Collection of acute and convalescent COVID-19 samples took place in the United States, Italy and Spain. Sources were T cells, B-cell-depleted T cells, or PBMCs; the material itself was cDNA or gDNA.

The sequence was obtained from a woman aged 40-49 years with active or convalescent COVID-19. Source material: peripheral blood. The genes are TRBV18 and TRBJ1-5; 9 bases align to TRBD1. The CDR3 loop is CASSSLLPGQGYNQPQHF. CDR3 in DNA: TGTGCCAGCTCCTCCTTACTCCCGGGACAGGGCTACAATCAGCCCCAGCATTTT.